This T cell receptor (beta chain) is drawn from a study of blood T cell repertoires in COVID-19. This table comes from immunoSEQ multiplex PCR, and its TCRdb copy is limited to in-frame clones, with some not included. The profile shows approximately 170,000 clones, 80% to 90% of them singletons. The CDR3 consists of 15 residues. Germline values: CDR1 SQVTM, CDR2 ANQGSEA. V was pared by 7 bases and J by 3 bases, with 15 bases of the junction left unmatched. Sequences were obtained from peripheral blood. The chain links TRBV29-1 to TRBJ2-7; the match to TRBD1 covers 7 bases. This sequence originates from a woman in her 70s who had recovered from COVID-19. For the CDR3, the DNA is TGCAGCGCCCGAGACAGGGCTTCCTCCCTCTACGAGCAGTACTTC. Translating it yields CSARDRASSLYEQYF.